Listed below are T cell receptor beta chains from one sample, sequenced in a study of cytomegalovirus exposure and HLA in healthy donors. Repertoires were generated with immunoSEQ multiplex PCR, while TCRdb's copy carries only in-frame clones and drops some. The table shows more than 100,000 clones, with 65% to 85% occurring only once. The specimen was PBMCs. The receptor source for this set is a man in his forties or fifties in good health and CMV-seropositive. Each CDR3 is given with its conserved first and last residue. The D gene is left open where the match is weak. Clone size appears in some rows only: once, few, many, or a class for an expanded clone.

>TRBV7-9|NA|TRBJ2-2|NA
CASSSSVGVTGELFF
TGTGCCAGCAGCTCTTCAGTCGGGGTTACCGGGGAGCTGTTTTTT
>TRBV4-2|NA|TRBJ1-3|TRBD1
CASSQEHPRGRVGNTIYF
TGTGCCAGCAGCCAAGAGCATCCCAGGGGGCGCGTTGGAAACACCATATATTTT
>TRBV5-6|NA|TRBJ2-1|NA
CASSFQTLDTEQFF
TGTGCCAGCAGCTTTCAAACCCTGGACACGGAGCAGTTCTTC
>TRBV5-1|few|TRBJ2-3|NA
CASSLASLIPSTDTQYF
TGCGCCAGCAGCTTGGCCAGTTTGATTCCTAGCACAGATACGCAGTATTTT
>TRBV5-1|once|TRBJ1-1|NA
CASSFGWEGGTEAFF
TGCGCCAGCAGCTTTGGGTGGGAGGGTGGGACTGAAGCTTTCTTT
>TRBV2|few|TRBJ2-1|NA
CASIEGVTRSNEQFF
TGTGCCAGCATTGAGGGGGTGACTAGAAGCAATGAGCAGTTCTTC
>TRBV2|NA|TRBJ1-1|TRBD1
CASRDRGRAEAFF
TGTGCCAGCAGGGACAGGGGAAGGGCTGAAGCTTTCTTT
>TRBV19|NA|TRBJ2-7|NA
CASSTPPSYEQYF
TGTGCCAGTAGTACCCCTCCGTCCTACGAGCAGTACTTC
>TRBV5-4|NA|TRBJ2-3|NA
CASSLGGLGEADTQYF
TGTGCCAGCAGCTTAGGTGGGCTTGGGGAGGCAGATACGCAGTATTTT
>TRBV10-1|few|TRBJ2-7|TRBD2
CASSESLAGVREQYF
TGCGCCAGCAGTGAATCACTAGCGGGAGTTCGGGAGCAGTACTTC
>TRBV19|NA|TRBJ2-2|NA
CASTGQNTGELFF
TGTGCCAGTACCGGACAGAATACCGGGGAGCTGTTTTTT
>TRBV15|once|TRBJ2-3|NA
CATSKDGGKMGDTQYF
TGTGCCACCAGCAAGGATGGCGGGAAGATGGGAGATACGCAGTATTTT
>TRBV30|NA|TRBJ2-7|TRBD2
CAWTSGSGSNEQYF
TGTGCCTGGACCTCAGGCAGCGGGAGCAACGAGCAGTACTTC
>TRBV10-1|NA|TRBJ2-1|TRBD2
CASSEGCGLGPPNEQFF
TGCGCCAGCAGTGAGGGGTGCGGACTAGGCCCGCCCAATGAGCAGTTCTTC
>TRBV13|NA|TRBJ1-5|TRBD1
CASSLGRGSNQPQHF
TGTGCCAGCAGCTTAGGCAGGGGGAGCAATCAGCCCCAGCATTTT
>TRBV5-4|NA|TRBJ2-5|TRBD2
CASSSEGLAGGGETQYF
TGTGCCAGCAGCTCGGAGGGGCTAGCGGGAGGGGGGGAGACCCAGTACTTC
>TRBV10-2|NA|TRBJ2-1|TRBD2
CASSDATSGYNEQFF
TGCGCCAGCAGTGATGCGACTAGCGGGTACAATGAGCAGTTCTTC